This T cell receptor beta chain comes out of a study of CD4 and CD8 cells across lung adenocarcinoma regions (dated by TCRdb to 2016 to 2018). For context, the study as a whole: The study compared tumor centers with tumor margins to examine intratumor heterogeneity of the T cell receptor repertoire.

Libraries were made using PCR. Sequencing instrument: HiSeq X Ten. TCRdb's own reprocessing of the public reads used fastp at Q25 and MiXCR and kept productive beta chains. Every CDR3 protein is listed once, alongside the most common genes and DNA of its rows. The table for this sample lists 25,000 to 30,000 distinct CDR3 sequences; 50% to 55% of them were counted only once. The ten most abundant clones make up less than 60% of the sample. From the cysteine up to the phenylalanine, the CDR3 has a length of 17 residues. The CDR3 DNA has 51 bases and is translated from base 1. Trimming removed 2 bases from V and 1 base from J, leaving 16 bases between the germline ends. Based on the germline V gene (reference sequence), the CDR1 and CDR2 sequences are SGHNT and YYREEE. This clonotype has a single count. The antigen it binds to is not known. The record has no base qualities; no much larger clone is one base away. Evidence from a single read is weak.

Donors were patients with localized lung adenocarcinoma, a subtype of non-small cell lung cancer. These samples came from the centers of localized lung adenocarcinomas. For TCR repertoire analysis, CD8+ T cells from tumor tissue were profiled apart from CD4+ T cells. The chain couples TRBV5-4 to TRBJ2-4; the D call could be TRBD1 or TRBD2, with each sharing 6 bases. The sequence derives from a male donor with lung adenocarcinoma. The CD4 and CD8 labels of this study may be unreliable. Material: CD8+ T cells from the center of a lung tumor. Read against the paper, the sample's cell subset or site label means: tumor center region. The DNA reads as follows: TGTGCCAGCAGCTTTAACCGGGGGCGTACCGCCAAAAACATTCAGTACTTC. It specifies CASSFNRGRTAKNIQYF. Reference TRBV5-4 and TRBJ2-4 proteins supply the regions before and after the CDR3; the full variable domain is: ETGVTQSPTHLIKTRGQQVTLRCSSQSGHNTVSWYQQALGQGPQFIFQYYREEENGRGNFPPRFSGLQFPNYSSELNVNALELDDSALYLCASSFNRGRTAKNIQYFGAGTRLSVL.